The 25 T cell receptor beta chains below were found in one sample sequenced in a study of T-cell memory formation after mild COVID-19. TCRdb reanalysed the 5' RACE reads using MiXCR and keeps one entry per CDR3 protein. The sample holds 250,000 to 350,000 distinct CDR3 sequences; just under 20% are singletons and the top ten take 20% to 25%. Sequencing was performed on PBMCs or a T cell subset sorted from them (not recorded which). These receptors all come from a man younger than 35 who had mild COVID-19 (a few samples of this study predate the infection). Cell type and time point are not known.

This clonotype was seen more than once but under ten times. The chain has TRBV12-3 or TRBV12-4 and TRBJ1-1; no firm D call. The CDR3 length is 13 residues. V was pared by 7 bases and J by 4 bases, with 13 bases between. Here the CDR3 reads CASTPGWFTEAFF. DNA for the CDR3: TGTGCCAGCACCCCGGGTTGGTTCACTGAAGCTTTCTTT.

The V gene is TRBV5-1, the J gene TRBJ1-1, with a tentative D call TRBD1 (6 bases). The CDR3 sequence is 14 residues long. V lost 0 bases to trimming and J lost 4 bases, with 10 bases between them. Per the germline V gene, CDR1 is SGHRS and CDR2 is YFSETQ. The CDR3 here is CASSLDARGTEAFF. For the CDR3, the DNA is TGCGCCAGCAGCTTGGATGCCAGGGGCACTGAAGCTTTCTTT.

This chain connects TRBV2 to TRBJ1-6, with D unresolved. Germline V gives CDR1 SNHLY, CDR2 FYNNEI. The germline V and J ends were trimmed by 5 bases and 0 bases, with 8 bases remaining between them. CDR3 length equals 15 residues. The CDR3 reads CASSRSSSYNSPLHF. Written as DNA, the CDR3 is TGTGCCAGCAGTCGGTCGAGCTCCTATAATTCACCCCTCCACTTT.

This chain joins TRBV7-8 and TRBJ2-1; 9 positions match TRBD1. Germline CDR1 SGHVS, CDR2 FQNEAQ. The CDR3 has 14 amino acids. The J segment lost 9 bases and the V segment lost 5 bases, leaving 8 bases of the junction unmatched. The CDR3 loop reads CASSPYRGQSEQFF. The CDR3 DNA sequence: TGTGCCAGCAGCCCTTACAGGGGGCAAAGTGAGCAGTTCTTC.

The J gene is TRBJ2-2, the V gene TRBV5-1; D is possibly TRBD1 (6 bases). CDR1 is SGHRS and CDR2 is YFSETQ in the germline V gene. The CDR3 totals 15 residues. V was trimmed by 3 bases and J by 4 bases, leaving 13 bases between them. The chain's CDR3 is CASSSPTGLTGELFF. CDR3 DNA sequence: TGCGCCAGCAGCTCCCCAACAGGGCTCACCGGGGAGCTGTTTTTT.

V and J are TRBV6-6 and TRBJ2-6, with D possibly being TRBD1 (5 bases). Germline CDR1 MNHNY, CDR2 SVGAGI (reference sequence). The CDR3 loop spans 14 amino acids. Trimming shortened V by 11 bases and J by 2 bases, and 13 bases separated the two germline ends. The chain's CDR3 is CAGGLTAGANVLTF. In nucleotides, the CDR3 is TGTGCCGGCGGTCTGACAGCTGGGGCCAACGTCCTGACTTTC.

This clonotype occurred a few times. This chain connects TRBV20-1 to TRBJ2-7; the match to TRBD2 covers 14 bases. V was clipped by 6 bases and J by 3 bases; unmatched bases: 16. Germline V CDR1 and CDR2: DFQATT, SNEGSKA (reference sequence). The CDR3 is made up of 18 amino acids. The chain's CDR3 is CSAHAGLAGGPRSYEQYF. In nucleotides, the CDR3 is TGCAGTGCGCACGCCGGACTAGCGGGGGGCCCCCGCAGCTACGAGCAGTACTTC.

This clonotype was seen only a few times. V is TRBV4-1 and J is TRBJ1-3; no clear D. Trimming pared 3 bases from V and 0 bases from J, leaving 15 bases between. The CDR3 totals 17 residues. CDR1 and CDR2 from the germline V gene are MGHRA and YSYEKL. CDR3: CASSHPKGAFSGNTIYF. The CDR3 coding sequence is TGCGCCAGCAGCCACCCCAAGGGAGCGTTCTCTGGAAACACCATATATTTT.

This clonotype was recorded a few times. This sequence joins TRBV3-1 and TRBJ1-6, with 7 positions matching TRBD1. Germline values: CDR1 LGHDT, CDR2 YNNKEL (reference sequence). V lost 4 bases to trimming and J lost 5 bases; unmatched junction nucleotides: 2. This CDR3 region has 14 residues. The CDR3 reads CASSPDRDNSPLHF. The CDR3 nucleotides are TGTGCCAGCAGCCCAGACAGGGATAATTCACCCCTCCACTTT.

The chain's CDR3 is CASSLAHRDYGYTF. CDR3 nucleotides: TGTGCCAGCAGCTTAGCGCACAGAGATTATGGCTACACCTTC. This chain connects TRBV7-9 to TRBJ1-2; the D is unclear. Germline V gene sequence: CDR1 SEHNR, CDR2 FQNEAQ (reference sequence). CDR3 length equals 14 residues. The V gene lost 0 bases and the J gene lost 5 bases, with 10 bases spanning the gap.

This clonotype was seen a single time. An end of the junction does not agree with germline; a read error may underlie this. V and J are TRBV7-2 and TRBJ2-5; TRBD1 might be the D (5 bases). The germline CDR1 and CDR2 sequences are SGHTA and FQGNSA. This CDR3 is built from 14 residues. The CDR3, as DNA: TGTGCCAGCAGGTTAGACAGAGCACAAGAGACCCAGTACTTC. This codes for CASRLDRAQETQYF.

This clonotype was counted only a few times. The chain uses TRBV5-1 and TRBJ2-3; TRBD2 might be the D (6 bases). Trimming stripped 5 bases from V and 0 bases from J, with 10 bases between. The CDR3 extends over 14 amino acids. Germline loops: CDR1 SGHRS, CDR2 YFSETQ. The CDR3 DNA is TGCGCCAGCAGGTCGGGGGAAAGCACAGATACGCAGTATTTT. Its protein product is CASRSGESTDTQYF.

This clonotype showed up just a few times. CDR3 DNA: TGTGCCAGCAGCAGACGGACAGGAGCGAACACCGGGGAGCTGTTTTTT. Translation gives CASSRRTGANTGELFF. The J gene is TRBJ2-2, the V gene TRBV9; the match to TRBD1 covers 7 bases. The CDR3 length is 16 residues. J was trimmed by 0 bases and V by 4 bases; bases with no gene match: 6. Germline CDR1 reads SGDLS; CDR2 reads YYNGEE.

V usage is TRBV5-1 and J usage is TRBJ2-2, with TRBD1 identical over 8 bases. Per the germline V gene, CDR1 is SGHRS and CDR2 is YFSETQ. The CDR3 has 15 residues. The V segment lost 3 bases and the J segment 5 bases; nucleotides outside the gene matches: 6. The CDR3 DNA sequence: TGCGCCAGCAGCTGGACAGGGAGAAATACCGGGGAGCTGTTTTTT. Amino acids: CASSWTGRNTGELFF.

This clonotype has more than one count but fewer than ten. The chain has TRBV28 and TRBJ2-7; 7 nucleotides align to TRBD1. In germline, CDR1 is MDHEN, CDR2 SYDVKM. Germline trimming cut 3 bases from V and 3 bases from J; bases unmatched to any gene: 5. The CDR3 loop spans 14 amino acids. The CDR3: CASSFRDRSYEQYV. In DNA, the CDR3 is TGTGCCAGCAGTTTCCGGGACAGAAGCTACGAGCAGTACGTC.

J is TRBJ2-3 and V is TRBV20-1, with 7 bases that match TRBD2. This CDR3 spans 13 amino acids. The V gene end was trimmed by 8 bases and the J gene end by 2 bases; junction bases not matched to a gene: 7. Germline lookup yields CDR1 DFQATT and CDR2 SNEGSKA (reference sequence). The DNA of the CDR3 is TGCAGTACCCACGGGGGGACCACAGATACGCAGTATTTT. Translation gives CSTHGGTTDTQYF.

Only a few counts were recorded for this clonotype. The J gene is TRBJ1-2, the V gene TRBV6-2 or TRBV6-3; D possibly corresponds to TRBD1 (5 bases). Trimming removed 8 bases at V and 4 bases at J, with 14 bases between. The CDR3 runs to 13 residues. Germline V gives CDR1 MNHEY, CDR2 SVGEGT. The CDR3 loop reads CASAPRTIYGYTF. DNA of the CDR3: TGTGCCAGCGCGCCCCGGACAATCTATGGCTACACCTTC.

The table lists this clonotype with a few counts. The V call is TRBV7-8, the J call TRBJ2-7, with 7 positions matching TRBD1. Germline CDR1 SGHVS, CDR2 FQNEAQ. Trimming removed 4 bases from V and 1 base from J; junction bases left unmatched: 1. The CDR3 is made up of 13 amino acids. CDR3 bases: TGTGCCAGCAGCTCGACAGGGTCCTACGAGCAGTACTTC. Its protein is CASSSTGSYEQYF.

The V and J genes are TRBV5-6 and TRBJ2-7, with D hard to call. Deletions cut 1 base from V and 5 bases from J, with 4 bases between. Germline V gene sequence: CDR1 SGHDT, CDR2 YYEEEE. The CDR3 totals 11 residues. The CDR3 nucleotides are TGTGCCAGCAGCTTGAGGGACGAGCAGTACTTC. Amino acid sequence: CASSLRDEQYF.

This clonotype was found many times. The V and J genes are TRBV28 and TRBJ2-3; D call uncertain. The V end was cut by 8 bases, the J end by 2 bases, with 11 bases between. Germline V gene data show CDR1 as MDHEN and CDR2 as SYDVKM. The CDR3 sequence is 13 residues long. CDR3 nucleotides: TGTGCCAGCGGTGGTAGCTTCACAGATACGCAGTATTTT. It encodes CASGGSFTDTQYF.

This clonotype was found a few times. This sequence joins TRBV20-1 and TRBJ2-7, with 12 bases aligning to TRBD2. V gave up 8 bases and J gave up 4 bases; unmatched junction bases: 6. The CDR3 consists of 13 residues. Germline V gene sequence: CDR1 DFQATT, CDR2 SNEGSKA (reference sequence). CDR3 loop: CSSSSGGAYEQYF. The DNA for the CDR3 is TGCAGTTCATCTAGCGGGGGGGCGTACGAGCAGTACTTC.

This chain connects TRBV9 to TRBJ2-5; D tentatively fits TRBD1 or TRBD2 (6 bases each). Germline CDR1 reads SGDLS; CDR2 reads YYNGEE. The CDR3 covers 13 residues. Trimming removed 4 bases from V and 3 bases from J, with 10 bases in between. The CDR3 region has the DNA TGTGCCAGCAGCCCGGGGGCCGAAGAGACCCAGTACTTC. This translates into CASSPGAEETQYF.

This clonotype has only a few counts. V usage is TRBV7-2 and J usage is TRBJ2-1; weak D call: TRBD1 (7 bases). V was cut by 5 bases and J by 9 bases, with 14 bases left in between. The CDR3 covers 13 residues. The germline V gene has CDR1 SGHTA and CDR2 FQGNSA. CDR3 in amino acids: CASSRQGGGEQFF. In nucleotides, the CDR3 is TGTGCCAGCAGCCGCCAGGGGGGCGGTGAGCAGTTCTTC. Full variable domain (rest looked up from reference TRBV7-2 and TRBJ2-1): GAGVSQSPSNKVTEKGKDVELRCDPISGHTALYWYRQSLGQGLEFLIYFQGNSAPDKSGLPSDRFSAERTGGSVSTLTIQRTQQEDSAVYLCASSRQGGGEQFFGPGTRLTVL.

CDR3: CASSHRRGNEKLFF. The CDR3 DNA follows: TGCGCCAGCAGCCATAGGAGGGGGAATGAAAAACTGTTTTTT. The chain carries TRBV4-1 and TRBJ1-4, with a possible D match to TRBD1 (6 bases). The CDR3 is made up of 14 amino acids. The germline gives CDR1 MGHRA, CDR2 YSYEKL. V was cut by 3 bases and J by 5 bases, with 10 bases left in between.

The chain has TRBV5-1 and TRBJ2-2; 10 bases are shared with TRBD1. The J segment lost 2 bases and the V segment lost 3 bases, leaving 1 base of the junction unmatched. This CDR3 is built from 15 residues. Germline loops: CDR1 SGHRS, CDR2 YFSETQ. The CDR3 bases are TGCGCCAGCAGCTGGACAGGGGGTAACACCGGGGAGCTGTTTTTT. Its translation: CASSWTGGNTGELFF. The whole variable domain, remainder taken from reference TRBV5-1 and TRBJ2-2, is KAGVTQTPRYLIKTRGQQVTLSCSPISGHRSVSWYQQTPGQGLQFLFEYFSETQRNKGNFPGRFSGRQFSNSRSEMNVSTLELGDSALYLCASSWTGGNTGELFFGEGSRLTVL.